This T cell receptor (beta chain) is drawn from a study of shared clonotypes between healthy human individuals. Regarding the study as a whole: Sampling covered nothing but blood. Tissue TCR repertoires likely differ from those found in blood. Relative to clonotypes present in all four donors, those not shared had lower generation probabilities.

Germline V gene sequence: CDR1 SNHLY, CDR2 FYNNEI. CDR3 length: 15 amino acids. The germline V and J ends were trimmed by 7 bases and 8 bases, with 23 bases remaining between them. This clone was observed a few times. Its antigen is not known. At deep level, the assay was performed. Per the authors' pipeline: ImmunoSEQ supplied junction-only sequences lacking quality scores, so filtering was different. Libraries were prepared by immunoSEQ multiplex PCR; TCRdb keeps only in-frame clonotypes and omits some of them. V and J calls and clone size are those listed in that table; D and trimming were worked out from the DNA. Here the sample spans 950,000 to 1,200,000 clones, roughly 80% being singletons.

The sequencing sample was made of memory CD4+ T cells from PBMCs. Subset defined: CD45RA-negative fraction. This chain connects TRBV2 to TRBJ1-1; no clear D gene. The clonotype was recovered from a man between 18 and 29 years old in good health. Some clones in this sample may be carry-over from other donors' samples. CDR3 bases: TGTGCCAGCACACCCCGGGCACCGGGTAGGCAGGAAGCTTTCTTT. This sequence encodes CASTPRAPGRQEAFF.